The next 4 T cell receptor beta chains were all read from a single sample in a study of Ad26.COV2.S vaccination and SARS-CoV-2 variants. The assay was immunoSEQ multiplex PCR, and TCRdb's table has in-frame clones only and misses some. The sample holds about 480,000 clones, 87% seen once. Treatment noted: roughly 18 received Ad26.COV2.S at low or high dose, single or two shots; 5 received placebo; per-sample allocation not given. All samples were drawn on day 63, counting from the first vaccine or placebo injection. Specimen: peripheral blood, collected in a trial of Ad26.COV2.S vaccine versus placebo. The receptors stem from a person between 18 and 60 years old who received the Ad26.COV2.S COVID-19 vaccine or a placebo.

V and J are TRBV24-1 and TRBJ2-5; D call uncertain. The V end was cut by 0 bases, the J end by 5 bases, with 9 bases between. There are 14 residues in the CDR3. Germline values: CDR1 KGHDR, CDR2 SFDVKD. CDR3: CATSDLGVEETQYF. The CDR3 DNA follows: TGTGCCACCAGTGATTTGGGGGTAGAGGAGACCCAGTACTTC.

The chain combines TRBV28 with TRBJ1-5, with D possibly matching TRBD1 (6 bases). The V end was cut by 3 bases, the J end by 5 bases, with 26 bases between. Germline CDR1 MDHEN, CDR2 SYDVKM. This CDR3 has 19 residues. The CDR3 nucleotides read TGTGCCAGCAGTTTGGCAAGGGGGTTTGGGTGGGGGCTCTATCAGCCCCAGCATTTT. Translated, it gives CASSLARGFGWGLYQPQHF.

The V and J genes are TRBV30 and TRBJ2-1; tentative D call: TRBD2 (6 bases). Trimming removed 0 bases at V and 8 bases at J, with 11 bases between. The CDR3 totals 13 residues. Germline V gives CDR1 GTSNPN, CDR2 SVGIG (reference sequence). The CDR3 DNA reads TGTGCCTGGAGTGTAACCGGGGGATATGAGCAGTTCTTC. Protein: CAWSVTGGYEQFF.

The chain uses TRBV3-1 (or the pseudogene TRBV3-2) and TRBJ1-3; D is unresolved. The CDR3 runs to 17 residues. Germline CDR1 LGHDT, CDR2 YNNKEL (reference sequence). With 2 bases removed from V and 0 bases from J, the gap between germline ends came to 14 bases. In DNA form, the CDR3 reads TGTGCCAGCAGCCAAATATCCGGGAGGCTCTCTGGAAACACCATATATTTT. As protein: CASSQISGRLSGNTIYF.